Presented here are 28 T cell receptor beta chains from one specimen sequenced in a study of blood T cell repertoires in COVID-19. The data were produced by immunoSEQ multiplex PCR, yet TCRdb's version contains in-frame clones alone and is incomplete. The table lists about 87,000 clones, around 85% of them singletons. Input material: peripheral blood. The receptors come from a woman aged 80 or over with COVID-19, enrolled during active disease.

The chain recombines TRBV28 with TRBJ1-2, with D tentatively TRBD1 (5 bases). CDR1 MDHEN and CDR2 SYDVKM come from the germline V gene. Trimming shortened V by 5 bases and J by 8 bases, and 18 bases separated the two germline ends. The CDR3 covers 14 residues. The CDR3 nucleotides read TGTGCCAGCAGTCCGCAGGGCTCGGCGTGGGGCTACACCTTC. Protein sequence: CASSPQGSAWGYTF.

V gene TRBV7-3 combines with J gene TRBJ1-1, with 7 bases that match TRBD1. The germline V gene has CDR1 SGHTA and CDR2 FQGTGA. The CDR3 contains 15 residues. The J segment lost 5 bases and the V segment lost 4 bases, leaving 10 bases of the junction unmatched. The CDR3, as DNA: TGTGCCAGCAGCTCCATGACAGGGCAATATACTGAAGCTTTCTTT. This gives the protein CASSSMTGQYTEAFF. Combining the CDR3 with reference TRBV7-3 and TRBJ1-1 gives the whole variable domain GAGVSQTPSNKVTEKGKYVELRCDPISGHTALYWYRQSLGQGPEFLIYFQGTGAADDSGLPNDRFFAVRPEGSVSTLKIQRTERGDSAVYLCASSSMTGQYTEAFFGQGTRLTVV.

The rearrangement links TRBV6-5 to TRBJ2-1; 10 nucleotides match TRBD2. This CDR3 contains 15 residues. CDR1 is MNHEY and CDR2 is SVGAGI in the germline V gene. J was trimmed by 4 bases and V by 7 bases; bases with no gene match: 7. CDR3 in DNA: TGTGCCAGCATCGGAGGACTAGCGGCTTACAATGAGCAGTTCTTC. Protein: CASIGGLAAYNEQFF.

This sequence joins TRBV28 and TRBJ1-5; TRBD1 is a possible D gene (5 bases). The CDR3 sequence is 15 residues long. V was pared by 7 bases and J by 2 bases, with 15 bases between. From germline, CDR1 is MDHEN and CDR2 SYDVKM. CDR3 in amino acids: CASTWGVRGNQPQHF. CDR3 bases: TGTGCCAGCACGTGGGGGGTCCGCGGCAATCAGCCCCAGCATTTT.

The rearrangement uses TRBV7-3 and TRBJ2-3; D is unclear. There are 16 residues in the CDR3. Deletions cut 1 base from V and 4 bases from J, with 15 bases between. Germline V gene lookup returns CDR1 SGHTA and CDR2 FQGTGA. CDR3 amino acids: CASSLRRLGLADTQYF. The CDR3 DNA reads as TGTGCCAGCAGCTTAAGACGCCTAGGCTTGGCAGATACGCAGTATTTT. Full variable domain (rest looked up from reference TRBV7-3 and TRBJ2-3): GAGVSQTPSNKVTEKGKYVELRCDPISGHTALYWYRQSLGQGPEFLIYFQGTGAADDSGLPNDRFFAVRPEGSVSTLKIQRTERGDSAVYLCASSLRRLGLADTQYFGPGTRLTVL.

The V call is TRBV5-4, the J call TRBJ2-3; D possibly corresponds to TRBD1 (5 bases). CDR1 SGHNT and CDR2 YYREEE come from the germline V gene (reference sequence). The CDR3 runs 14 residues. Between the trimmed V and J ends, which lost 0 bases and 4 bases, there was a span of 9 bases. CDR3 coding DNA: TGTGCCAGCAGCTTGGACCAGGGTGCAGATACGCAGTATTTT. Its protein is CASSLDQGADTQYF.

V is TRBV10-3 and J is TRBJ1-5; D perhaps matches TRBD1 (6 bases). V was clipped by 6 bases and J by 7 bases, with 16 bases between them. The germline V gene encodes CDR1 ENHRY and CDR2 SYGVKD. The CDR3 has 14 amino acids. CDR3 region: CAIRNDRSGQPQHF. The DNA for the CDR3 is TGTGCCATCAGGAATGACAGGAGTGGGCAGCCCCAGCATTTT.

This clone is a singleton in its sample. The rearrangement links TRBV3-1 (or the pseudogene TRBV3-2) to TRBJ1-1, with D possibly TRBD1 on 6 matching bases. V dropped 0 bases and J dropped 5 bases, with 10 bases sitting between them. This CDR3 spans 14 amino acids. Germline lookup yields CDR1 LGHDT and CDR2 YNNKEL (reference sequence). The CDR3 coding sequence is TGTGCCAGCAGCCAAGACAGGGGAGTAACTGAAGCTTTCTTT. This codes for CASSQDRGVTEAFF.

The chain links TRBV6-1 to TRBJ2-3; 7 bases agree with TRBD2. The germline V gene has CDR1 MNHNS and CDR2 SASEGT. The CDR3 totals 15 residues. V was clipped by 3 bases and J by 4 bases; unmatched bases: 7. In DNA form, the CDR3 reads TGTGCCAGCAGTGACCGGGGGGATCGAGCAGATACGCAGTATTTT. Translating gives CASSDRGDRADTQYF.

The chain has TRBV7-6 and TRBJ1-3; TRBD1 is a possible D gene (6 bases). This CDR3 has 15 amino acids. The V end lost 0 bases, the J end lost 0 bases, and 6 bases lay between the germline ends. The germline V gene has CDR1 SGHVS and CDR2 FNYEAQ. CDR3 in DNA: TGTGCCAGCAGCTTAGCAGGGGGCTCTGGAAACACCATATATTTT. Its translation is CASSLAGGSGNTIYF.

This clone was observed a few times. The chain is built from TRBV6-2 or TRBV6-3 and TRBJ1-2; unclear D gene. The CDR3 loop spans 13 amino acids. CDR1 is MNHEY, CDR2 SVGEGT, per germline. Deletions cut 6 bases from V and 8 bases from J, with 16 bases between. The CDR3 region has the DNA TGTGCCAGCAGCCCTTTTGGCGGTGCGGGCTACACCTTC. Translated, it gives CASSPFGGAGYTF.

The CDR3 sequence is CASSFGGNTDTQYF. CDR3 in DNA: TGTGCCAGCAGCTTTGGCGGGAACACAGATACGCAGTATTTT. The chain is built from TRBV11-3 and TRBJ2-3; tentative D call: TRBD2 (6 bases). From germline, CDR1 is SGHNT and CDR2 YENEEA. V was cut by 3 bases and J by 2 bases, with 9 bases left in between. This CDR3 spans 14 amino acids. The variable domain in full, completed from reference TRBV11-3 and TRBJ2-3, reads EAGVVQSPRYKIIEKKQPVAFWCNPISGHNTLYWYLQNLGQGPELLIRYENEEAVDDSQLPKDRFSAERLKGVDSTLKIQPAELGDSAVYLCASSFGGNTDTQYFGPGTRLTVL.

This chain links TRBV5-4 with TRBJ1-6; TRBD1 matches 10 bases. The V gene's germline CDR1 is SGHNT and CDR2 YYREEE (reference sequence). The V gene end was trimmed by 5 bases and the J gene end by 15 bases; junction bases not matched to a gene: 5. This CDR3 contains 12 residues. The CDR3 reads CASSSDRGLLHF. The CDR3 DNA reads TGTGCCAGCAGTTCAGACAGGGGGCTCCTCCACTTT. Full variable domain (outside the CDR3, taken from reference TRBV5-4 and TRBJ1-6): ETGVTQSPTHLIKTRGQQVTLRCSSQSGHNTVSWYQQALGQGPQFIFQYYREEENGRGNFPPRFSGLQFPNYSSELNVNALELDDSALYLCASSSDRGLLHFGNGTRLTVT.

The chain combines TRBV10-3 with TRBJ2-5, with TRBD1 matching over 7 bases. Trimming took 5 bases from V and 1 from J; bases not matched to a gene: 4. Germline-derived CDR1 and CDR2 are ENHRY and SYGVKD. CDR3 size: 14 residues. The CDR3 region is CAISTTGAQETQYF. The CDR3 nucleotides are TGTGCCATCAGTACTACAGGGGCCCAAGAGACCCAGTACTTC.

V usage is TRBV5-1 and J usage is TRBJ1-4; 9 bases align to TRBD1. Germline trimming cut 5 bases from V and 8 bases from J; bases unmatched to any gene: 4. CDR1 is SGHRS, CDR2 YFSETQ, per germline. The CDR3 consists of 13 residues. This CDR3 is CASRRDREEKLFF. As DNA, the CDR3 is TGCGCCAGCAGAAGGGACAGGGAGGAAAAACTGTTTTTT.

V is TRBV4-1 and J is TRBJ1-2; D may be TRBD1 (5 bases). V lost 6 bases and J 3 bases, leaving 11 bases between the germline ends. The CDR3 extends over 13 amino acids. Germline lookup yields CDR1 MGHRA and CDR2 YSYEKL. This CDR3 is CASRLDSDYGYTF. The DNA for the CDR3 is TGCGCCAGCAGACTTGACAGTGACTATGGCTACACCTTC.

This clone was recorded only once. V usage is TRBV7-9 and J usage is TRBJ2-7, with TRBD1 as a possible D gene (7 bases). This CDR3 contains 16 residues. CDR1 SEHNR and CDR2 FQNEAQ come from the germline V gene (reference sequence). Trimming took off 4 bases at V and 6 bases at J, with 22 bases between the two ends. The CDR3 sequence: CASSYPPGQGGFEQYF. DNA for the CDR3: TGTGCCAGCAGCTACCCCCCGGGGCAGGGGGGATTCGAGCAGTACTTC.

The rearrangement links TRBV6-2 or TRBV6-3 to TRBJ2-3, with a possible D match to TRBD2 (5 bases). CDR1 is MNHEY and CDR2 is SVGEGT in the germline V gene. V was pared by 5 bases and J by 0 bases, with 9 bases between. CDR3 length: 14 amino acids. DNA of the CDR3: TGTGCCAGCAGTCCCGGGGTGAGCACAGATACGCAGTATTTT. Translating it yields CASSPGVSTDTQYF.

In its sample, this clone was seen a few times. The chain uses TRBV6-5 and TRBJ2-7; 7 positions agree with TRBD1. After removal of 7 bases from V and 3 bases from J, the junction contained 9 bases not matched to a gene. CDR3 length: 14 amino acids. Germline values: CDR1 MNHEY, CDR2 SVGAGI. The CDR3 is CASNTQTGFYEQYF. The DNA of the CDR3 is TGTGCCAGCAATACCCAGACAGGGTTCTACGAGCAGTACTTC.

The chain has TRBV3-1 (or the pseudogene TRBV3-2) and TRBJ1-4; 7 bases fit TRBD1. Germline loops: CDR1 LGHDT, CDR2 YNNKEL (reference sequence). Trimming cost V 4 bases and J 5 bases; bases outside gene matches: 4. The CDR3 is 14 amino acids. CDR3 sequence: CASSPGTENEKLFF. The CDR3 DNA is TGTGCCAGCAGCCCCGGGACAGAGAATGAAAAACTGTTTTTT.

The chain combines TRBV4-3 with TRBJ1-1; TRBD1 might be the D (5 bases). CDR1 and CDR2 (germline): LGHNA, YSLEER. Trimming cost V 3 bases and J 3 bases, with 14 bases left between them. The CDR3 extends over 15 amino acids. CDR3 in DNA: TGCGCCAGCAGCCAGTCAGCGGGGCGGGACACTGAAGCTTTCTTT. As protein: CASSQSAGRDTEAFF.

The gene calls are TRBV9 and TRBJ1-1, with 10 nucleotides matching TRBD1. The CDR3 has 16 amino acids. Germline V lookup: CDR1 SGDLS, CDR2 YYNGEE. J was trimmed by 6 bases and V by 3 bases; bases with no gene match: 11. CDR3: CASSAPGTGAGAEAFF. CDR3 DNA sequence: TGTGCCAGCAGCGCCCCCGGGACAGGGGCCGGGGCTGAAGCTTTCTTT.

The chain carries TRBV28 and TRBJ1-2; 7 positions match TRBD1. Looked up from germline, CDR1 is MDHEN and CDR2 is SYDVKM. This CDR3 is built from 12 residues. Trimming took 6 bases from V and 8 from J; bases not matched to a gene: 6. The CDR3 region is CASSTQGNGYTF. Here the CDR3 DNA reads TGTGCCAGCAGCACACAGGGGAACGGCTACACCTTC.

The CDR3 DNA sequence: TGTGCCAGCAGCTTAAGCCCAGGATATAGCAATCAGCCCCAGCATTTT. Its translation: CASSLSPGYSNQPQHF. This chain links TRBV7-8 with TRBJ1-5; D is unresolved. Trimming removed 2 bases from V and 0 bases from J, with 11 bases in between. There are 16 residues in the CDR3. Germline CDR1 and CDR2: SGHVS and FQNEAQ.

The rearrangement links TRBV18 to TRBJ2-3, with D maybe TRBD1 (5 bases). Per the germline V gene, CDR1 is KGHSH and CDR2 is LQKENI. V gave up 4 bases and J gave up 2 bases, with 13 bases separating them. The CDR3 is 15 residues long. The CDR3 sequence is CASSRVQGITDTQYF. The CDR3 DNA sequence: TGTGCCAGCTCACGAGTTCAGGGAATCACAGATACGCAGTATTTT.

The CDR3 DNA reads TGCGCCAGCAGCGTTGACAGGGTTCGCACTGAAGCTTTCTTT. This translates into CASSVDRVRTEAFF. The rearrangement uses TRBV5-1 and TRBJ1-1; 7 positions agree with TRBD1. Trimming removed 4 bases from V and 4 bases from J; junction bases left unmatched: 7. Germline CDR1 is SGHRS and CDR2 is YFSETQ. The CDR3 length is 14 residues.

The chain employs TRBV7-6 and TRBJ1-6; D might be TRBD1 (5 bases). Per the germline V gene, CDR1 is SGHVS and CDR2 is FNYEAQ. The ends were cut back, 5 bases at V and 6 bases at J, with 17 bases in the middle. The CDR3 runs 16 residues. DNA of the CDR3: TGTGCCAGCAGCAACCCTCTGGGGCAGACTAATTCACCCCTCCACTTT. Residues: CASSNPLGQTNSPLHF. The full variable domain, its missing parts supplied by reference TRBV7-6 and TRBJ1-6, is GAGVSQSPRYKVTKRGQDVALRCDPISGHVSLYWYRQALGQGPEFLTYFNYEAQQDKSGLPNDRFSAERPEGSISTLTIQRTEQRDSAMYRCASSNPLGQTNSPLHFGNGTRLTVT.

The chain combines TRBV7-2 with TRBJ2-7, with a weak D call TRBD1 (5 bases). Trimming stripped 5 bases from V and 7 bases from J, with 9 bases between. Germline V gene data show CDR1 as SGHTA and CDR2 as FQGNSA. This CDR3 is built from 11 residues. The CDR3 loop is CASSVYREQYF. The CDR3 DNA follows: TGTGCCAGCAGCGTTTACAGGGAGCAGTACTTC.